Listed here are 30 T cell receptor beta chains from one sample, sequenced in a study of T cell responses to AZD1222 COVID-19 vaccine. Produced via immunoSEQ multiplex PCR; TCRdb's table is partial and in-frame only. The sample shows roughly 70,000 clones, 65% to 90% of them seen only once. Sequenced material: peripheral blood, taken on day 0 of AZD1222 vaccination. These receptors were obtained from an adult in good health.

The rearrangement links TRBV7-9 to TRBJ1-2; D remains ambiguous. The CDR3 consists of 17 residues. CDR1 is SEHNR, CDR2 FQNEAQ, per germline (reference sequence). V lost 4 bases and J lost 8, with 26 bases in between. The CDR3: CASSSIRPTEGGVGYTF. The CDR3, as DNA: TGTGCCAGCAGCTCTATCCGACCAACCGAAGGCGGAGTGGGCTACACCTTC. Full variable domain (missing parts from reference TRBV7-9 and TRBJ1-2): DTGVSQNPRHKITKRGQNVTFRCDPISEHNRLYWYRQTLGQGPEFLTYFQNEAQLEKSRLLSDRFSAERPKGSFSTLEIQRTEQGDSAMYLCASSSIRPTEGGVGYTFGSGTRLTVV.

The sample holds many counts of this clone. CDR3 coding DNA: TGTGCCAGCAGAACAGGTTACACCATATATTTT. Its protein product is CASRTGYTIYF. V is TRBV7-9 and J is TRBJ1-3, with a weak D call TRBD1 (5 bases). The CDR3 sequence is 11 residues long. Trimming took 6 bases from V and 8 from J, leaving 8 bases between them. Germline values: CDR1 SEHNR, CDR2 FQNEAQ (reference sequence).

This clone has just a few counts. The genes are TRBV15 and TRBJ1-4; D not certain. The germline gives CDR1 LNHNV, CDR2 YYDKDF (reference sequence). V lost 2 bases, J lost 14 bases, and 15 bases lay in between. This CDR3 comprises 13 residues. CDR3 region: CATSRRTAGGLFF. DNA of the CDR3: TGTGCCACCAGCAGACGAACTGCTGGAGGGCTGTTTTTT.

The rearrangement uses TRBV24-1 and TRBJ1-1; 8 nucleotides agree with TRBD1. The germline V gene has CDR1 KGHDR and CDR2 SFDVKD. The V gene end was trimmed by 4 bases and the J gene end by 10 bases; junction bases not matched to a gene: 4. The CDR3 length is 12 residues. CDR3 residues: CATSDRQGLAFF. DNA for the CDR3: TGTGCCACCAGTGACCGACAGGGGTTAGCTTTCTTT.

The sample holds one count of this clone. V gene TRBV3-1 (or the pseudogene TRBV3-2) combines with J gene TRBJ1-1, with D perhaps TRBD1 (6 bases). The CDR3 spans 15 residues. Germline V gives CDR1 LGHDT, CDR2 YNNKEL (reference sequence). Trimming removed 1 base at V and 5 bases at J, with 14 bases between. The DNA of the CDR3 is TGTGCCAGCAGCCAAGTATTCGGGGGCCTAACTGAAGCTTTCTTT. Protein product: CASSQVFGGLTEAFF.

This clone has a single count. V is TRBV11-3 and J is TRBJ2-7, with a weak D call TRBD1 (5 bases). Germline V gene lookup returns CDR1 SGHNT and CDR2 YENEEA. The CDR3 covers 18 residues. V dropped 0 bases and J dropped 0 bases, with 18 bases sitting between them. The DNA for the CDR3 is TGTGCCAGCAGCTTAGATGGCCGACAAGTTCAGGGCTCCTACGAGCAGTACTTC. Protein sequence: CASSLDGRQVQGSYEQYF.

CDR3 loop: CASSSRTGFMNTEAFF. DNA of the CDR3: TGTGCCAGTAGTTCACGGACAGGGTTCATGAACACTGAAGCTTTCTTT. The V call is TRBV19, the J call TRBJ1-1; TRBD1 matches 8 bases. The CDR3 length is 16 residues. The germline V gene has CDR1 LNHDA and CDR2 SQIVND (reference sequence). V lost 5 bases and J lost 0; bases outside the gene matches: 8.

DNA for the CDR3: TGTGCCAGCAGCCCGGGACAGGGCGCAATGGTCCCCTACGAGCAGTACTTC. This gives the protein CASSPGQGAMVPYEQYF. The chain employs TRBV5-6 and TRBJ2-7; 9 bases fit TRBD1. V was pared by 4 bases and J by 2 bases, with 13 bases of the junction left unmatched. The germline gives CDR1 SGHDT, CDR2 YYEEEE. The length of the CDR3 is 17 residues.

The rearrangement uses TRBV7-9 and TRBJ1-2; TRBD1 is a possible D gene (5 bases). This CDR3 has 15 residues. Germline loops: CDR1 SEHNR, CDR2 FQNEAQ (reference sequence). V lost 1 base and J 5 bases, leaving 14 bases between the germline ends. CDR3 residues: CASSLGSGGGYGYTF. The CDR3 DNA follows: TGTGCCAGCAGCTTAGGGAGCGGGGGTGGGTATGGCTACACCTTC. Drawing the rest from reference TRBV7-9 and TRBJ1-2, the complete variable domain is DTGVSQNPRHKITKRGQNVTFRCDPISEHNRLYWYRQTLGQGPEFLTYFQNEAQLEKSRLLSDRFSAERPKGSFSTLEIQRTEQGDSAMYLCASSLGSGGGYGYTFGSGTRLTVV.

This chain joins TRBV11-3 and TRBJ2-1, with D possibly matching TRBD1 (6 bases). The germline V gene has CDR1 SGHNT and CDR2 YENEEA. This CDR3 comprises 15 residues. V lost 1 base and J 8 bases, leaving 15 bases between the germline ends. The CDR3 nucleotides are TGTGCCAGCAGCTTAGTGGCAGGGGCTGTTTATGAGCAGTTCTTC. It encodes CASSLVAGAVYEQFF.

The V and J genes are TRBV5-1 and TRBJ2-6; the D is unclear. Trimming took off 7 bases at V and 0 bases at J, with 11 bases between the two ends. Germline V CDR1 and CDR2: SGHRS, YFSETQ. The CDR3 loop spans 15 amino acids. In DNA, the CDR3 is TGCGCCAGCGCAGGCGTTGGCTCTGGGGCCAACGTCCTGACTTTC. It codes for CASAGVGSGANVLTF.

There are a few counts of this clone. The V gene is TRBV21-1, the J gene TRBJ1-5; the D call TRBD1 from the table was never checked on the DNA. TRBV21-1 is deemed a pseudogene. This CDR3 is 15 amino acids long. This CDR3 is CASSNPPHRDQPQHF. The CDR3 DNA follows: TGTGCCAGCAGCAATCCCCCTCACAGGGATCAGCCCCAGCATTTT.

This clone was counted once. The chain links TRBV9 to TRBJ2-3; 8 nucleotides align to TRBD2. The germline CDR1 and CDR2 sequences are SGDLS and YYNGEE. The CDR3 contains 16 residues. V lost 4 bases and J lost 7; bases outside the gene matches: 14. DNA for the CDR3: TGTGCCAGCAGCCCTAGGGGTAGCGGGGAGGAATATACGCAGTATTTT. This translates into CASSPRGSGEEYTQYF.

J is TRBJ1-3 and V is TRBV30; no definite D call. Per germline, CDR1 GTSNPN and CDR2 SVGIG (reference sequence). The CDR3 length is 12 residues. V was shortened by 3 bases and J by 0 bases, with 3 bases between the two germline ends. In nucleotides, the CDR3 is TGTGCCTGGAGGGGCTCTGGAAACACCATATATTTT. Its protein is CAWRGSGNTIYF.

The V and J genes are TRBV11-3 and TRBJ1-1; D is unclear. Trimming took off 10 bases at V and 5 bases at J, with 14 bases between the two ends. The germline CDR1 and CDR2 sequences are SGHNT and YENEEA. The CDR3 totals 12 residues. The DNA of the CDR3 is TGTGCCACCGTGGGGTATGAAACTGAAGCTTTCTTT. Translation: CATVGYETEAFF.

As for this clone: Other nucleotide sequences from this sample produce the same CDR3. V is TRBV12-3 or TRBV12-4 and J is TRBJ2-3, with D unresolved. V lost 8 bases, J lost 1 base, and 4 bases lay in between. This CDR3 contains 11 residues. CDR3 loop: CASLRTDTQYF. Written as DNA, the CDR3 is TGTGCCAGCTTGCGCACAGATACGCAGTATTTT.

J is TRBJ2-7 and V is TRBV29-1; D is undetermined. CDR1 SQVTM and CDR2 ANQGSEA come from the germline V gene. The CDR3 length is 13 residues. V shed 0 bases and J shed 3 bases, with 9 bases lying between them. CDR3: CSVEDQERYEQYF. The CDR3, as DNA: TGCAGCGTTGAAGATCAGGAGCGCTACGAGCAGTACTTC.

This chain connects TRBV4-1 to TRBJ2-1; the D is unclear. From germline, CDR1 is MGHRA and CDR2 YSYEKL. This CDR3 has 11 amino acids. V lost 6 bases, J lost 5 bases, and 5 bases lay in between. The CDR3 sequence is CASSEHNEQFF. CDR3 sequence (DNA): TGCGCCAGCAGTGAACACAATGAGCAGTTCTTC.

The chain carries TRBV9 and TRBJ2-3; a weak D match, TRBD1 (5 bases). Germline values: CDR1 SGDLS, CDR2 YYNGEE. CDR3 length: 18 amino acids. The V gene lost 1 base and the J gene lost 0 bases, with 18 bases spanning the gap. The CDR3 loop reads CASSVLQGASTSTDTQYF. The CDR3 region has the DNA TGTGCCAGCAGCGTACTTCAAGGGGCCAGTACTAGCACAGATACGCAGTATTTT.

The chain recombines TRBV28 with TRBJ1-6, with D possibly being TRBD1 (5 bases). Germline-derived CDR1 and CDR2 are MDHEN and SYDVKM. The V and J ends lost 7 bases and 9 bases respectively, with 13 bases between them. CDR3 length: 13 amino acids. The CDR3 DNA sequence: TGTGCCAGCACCTCGGACATAGCTTCACCCCTCCACTTT. Its translation is CASTSDIASPLHF.

This chain uses TRBV15 with TRBJ1-1; D perhaps matches TRBD1 (6 bases). There are 13 residues in the CDR3. Germline lookup yields CDR1 LNHNV and CDR2 YYDKDF (reference sequence). V was trimmed by 4 bases and J by 5 bases, leaving 11 bases between them. CDR3 residues: CATSISGQTEAFF. The DNA for the CDR3 is TGTGCCACCAGCATCTCCGGACAGACTGAAGCTTTCTTT.

The CDR3 DNA sequence: TGTGCCAGCAGCCTTCGGGGGGAAGGTACCGGGGAGCTGTTTTTT. It yields the protein CASSLRGEGTGELFF. The rearrangement links TRBV11-1 to TRBJ2-2, with 7 bases identical to TRBD2. With 5 bases clipped from V and 5 bases from J, the junction kept 8 bases outside the gene matches. The CDR3 totals 15 residues. Germline V gene sequence: CDR1 SGHAT, CDR2 FQDESV (reference sequence).

In the case of this clone: An end of the junction does not agree with germline; a read error may underlie this. The chain joins TRBV11-3 to TRBJ2-7, with D unclear. CDR3 length equals 15 residues. CDR1 and CDR2 (germline): SGHNT, YENEEA. CDR3 in amino acids: CASSVDLASSYEQYF. CDR3 DNA sequence: TGTGCCAGCAGCGTAGACTTAGCATCCTCCTACGAGCAGTACTTC.

Written as DNA, the CDR3 is TGTGCCAGCAGTGAAGAGGGGCAGGCAGATACGCAGTATTTT. Translating gives CASSEEGQADTQYF. The rearrangement links TRBV6-4 to TRBJ2-3; D may correspond to TRBD1 or TRBD2 (5 bases each). The CDR3 is 14 residues long. Germline V CDR1 and CDR2: MRHNA, SNTAGT. V shed 3 bases and J shed 4 bases, with 11 bases lying between them.

The J gene is TRBJ1-5, the V gene TRBV27; 8 nucleotides line up with TRBD1. Germline V gene data show CDR1 as MNHEY and CDR2 as SMNVEV (reference sequence). The CDR3 extends over 14 amino acids. Trimming cost V 8 bases and J 4 bases; bases outside gene matches: 7. The CDR3 spells CASQSGTGNQPQHF. The CDR3 nucleotides read TGTGCCAGCCAGTCCGGGACAGGTAATCAGCCCCAGCATTTT.

J is TRBJ1-4 and V is TRBV6-5; perhaps TRBD1 as D (5 bases). This CDR3 has 14 amino acids. Germline V gives CDR1 MNHEY, CDR2 SVGAGI. Trimming left V 7 bases short and J 2 bases short, with 11 bases between. The CDR3 is CASKPGPTNEKLFF. The CDR3 bases are TGTGCCAGCAAACCAGGGCCCACTAATGAAAAACTGTTTTTT.

The gene calls are TRBV30 and TRBJ1-4; D is undetermined. The V gene's germline CDR1 is GTSNPN and CDR2 SVGIG (reference sequence). The V gene lost 3 bases and the J gene lost 5 bases, with 13 bases spanning the gap. This CDR3 is 14 amino acids long. This CDR3 reads CAWRSRAANEKLFF. DNA for the CDR3: TGTGCCTGGAGATCGAGGGCCGCAAATGAAAAACTGTTTTTT.

This clone was observed once. The J gene is TRBJ2-7, the V gene TRBV7-9; 8 positions match TRBD1. V trimming: 3 bases; J trimming: 7 bases; junction bases outside the gene matches: 11. Per the germline V gene, CDR1 is SEHNR and CDR2 is FQNEAQ (reference sequence). The CDR3 is made up of 15 amino acids. CDR3 region: CASSLAGGLRDEQYF. In nucleotides, the CDR3 is TGTGCCAGCAGCTTGGCAGGGGGCCTGAGGGATGAGCAGTACTTC. Full variable domain (rest looked up from reference TRBV7-9 and TRBJ2-7): DTGVSQNPRHKITKRGQNVTFRCDPISEHNRLYWYRQTLGQGPEFLTYFQNEAQLEKSRLLSDRFSAERPKGSFSTLEIQRTEQGDSAMYLCASSLAGGLRDEQYFGPGTRLTVT.

The V and J genes are TRBV6-6 and TRBJ2-7; D remains unclear. The CDR3 loop spans 14 amino acids. CDR1 MNHNY and CDR2 SVGAGI come from the germline V gene (reference sequence). The germline V and J ends were trimmed by 4 bases and 3 bases, with 13 bases remaining between them. CDR3 in amino acids: CASSSTGQVYEQYF. CDR3 DNA sequence: TGTGCCAGCAGTTCCACCGGCCAGGTCTACGAGCAGTACTTC.

The chain joins TRBV9 to TRBJ2-7; 8 bases fit TRBD2. This CDR3 region has 15 residues. Trimming removed 4 bases from V and 6 bases from J; junction bases left unmatched: 12. Germline-derived CDR1 and CDR2 are SGDLS and YYNGEE. CDR3 DNA sequence: TGTGCCAGCAGCTCCCGGGGGGGGCAAGCCTCCGAGCAGTACTTC. Translation gives CASSSRGGQASEQYF.